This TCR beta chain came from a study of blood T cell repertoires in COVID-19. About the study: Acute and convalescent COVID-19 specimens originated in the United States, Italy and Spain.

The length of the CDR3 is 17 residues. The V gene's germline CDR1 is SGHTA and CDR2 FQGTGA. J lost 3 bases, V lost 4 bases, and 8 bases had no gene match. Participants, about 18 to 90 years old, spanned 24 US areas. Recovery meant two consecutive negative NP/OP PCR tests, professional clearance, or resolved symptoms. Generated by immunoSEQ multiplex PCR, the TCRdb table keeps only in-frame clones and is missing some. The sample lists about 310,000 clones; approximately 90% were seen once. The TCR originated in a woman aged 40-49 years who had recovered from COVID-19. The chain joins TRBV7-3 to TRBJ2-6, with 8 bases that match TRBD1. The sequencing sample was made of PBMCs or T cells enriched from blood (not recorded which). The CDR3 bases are TGTGCCAGCAGCTCCCGGTGGACAGGGTTTGGGGCCAACGTCCTGACTTTC. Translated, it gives CASSSRWTGFGANVLTF.